These T cell receptor beta chains were read from a single sample in a study of T cell responses to AZD1222 COVID-19 vaccine. The table came from immunoSEQ multiplex PCR; TCRdb's copy has only in-frame clones and leaves some out. The sample consists of more than 120,000 clones, almost 90% of them appearing once. The sample was peripheral blood, taken 28 days after the second AZD1222 dose. The receptors were gathered from an adult who received the AZD1222 COVID-19 vaccine. Both conserved end residues are part of each CDR3. A D gene is named only where the DNA matches it firmly. Not all rows give a size; the values are once, few, many and, for expanded clones, a class.

j_call clone_size v_call d_call cdr3_nt cdr3_aa
TRBJ1-2 - TRBV19 - TGTGCCAGCACCACCGGGGCTGGCTATGGCTACACCTTC CASTTGAGYGYTF
TRBJ1-1 - TRBV10-3 - TGTGCCATCAGCCTAGGCACTGAAGCTTTCTTT CAISLGTEAFF
TRBJ1-1 - TRBV5-1 - TGCGCCAGCAGCTTGGATGGAGGGGCTTCCACTGAAGCTTTCTTT CASSLDGGASTEAFF
TRBJ1-6 - TRBV19 TRBD1 TGTGCCAGTAGTATTGTCTGGACAGGGGATTCACCCCTCCACTTT CASSIVWTGDSPLHF
TRBJ2-7 - TRBV7-2 - TGTGCCAGCAGCTTAGGACGCAGTTACGAGCAGTACTTC CASSLGRSYEQYF
TRBJ1-4 - TRBV18 - TGTGCCAGCTCACCCTCCCCTGTAGGGCAGAGTAATGAAAAACTGTTTTTT CASSPSPVGQSNEKLFF
TRBJ1-2 - TRBV10-3 TRBD1 TGTGCCATCAGTGAGTCTGGGCAGGGGGCGCGGGGCTACACCTTC CAISESGQGARGYTF
TRBJ1-5 once TRBV7-2 TRBD1 TGTGCCAGCAGCTCCCAGACGACAGGGAATAGCAATCAGCCCCAGCATTTT CASSSQTTGNSNQPQHF
TRBJ2-1 once TRBV20-1 - TGCAGTGCGAAGGACTATCTAGAGCAGTTCTTC CSAKDYLEQFF
TRBJ2-7 once TRBV7-8 - TGTGCCAGCAGGTTGAGCCACAGATCCTCCTACGAGCAGTACTTC CASRLSHRSSYEQYF
TRBJ2-5 - TRBV11-2 TRBD1 TGTGCCAGCAGTCCTGGGACAGGGGTTAGGGCAGAGACCCAGTACTTC CASSPGTGVRAETQYF
TRBJ1-1 once TRBV7-2 - TGTGCCAGCAGCTCCATCCTTATTACAGGAGACATGAACACTGAAGCTTTCTTT CASSSILITGDMNTEAFF
TRBJ2-5 - TRBV5-1 - TGCGCCAGCAGCTTGGAGGAGACCCAGTACTTC CASSLEETQYF
TRBJ1-6 - TRBV6-5 - TGTGCCAGCAGGGAGGGTGGGAATTCACCCCTCCACTTT CASREGGNSPLHF
TRBJ2-1 - TRBV2 - TGTGCCAGCAGTGAAGACGACTATGGCGATGAGCAGTTCTTC CASSEDDYGDEQFF
TRBJ2-7 - TRBV11-1 - TGTGCCAGCAGCTTGGGTGATTCCTACGAGCAGTACTTC CASSLGDSYEQYF
TRBJ1-1 - TRBV19 - TGTGCCAGTACCCGAGGGCCGGGCAGCACTGAAGCTTTCTTT CASTRGPGSTEAFF
TRBJ2-7 - TRBV29-1 - TGCAGCGTTACAGGGGGGGGATATACCTACGAGCAGTACTTC CSVTGGGYTYEQYF
TRBJ1-3 - TRBV6-1 - TGTGCCAGCAGTGACCCTGGGACAGGAAACACCATATATTTT CASSDPGTGNTIYF
TRBJ2-1 - TRBV24-1 TRBD1 TGTGCCACCAGGGGACAGGGGACATATGGAAATGAGCAGTTCTTC CATRGQGTYGNEQFF
TRBJ2-7 - TRBV5-1 TRBD1 TGCGCCAGCAGCTTGTCCCGTCAGGGACAGGCGACCTACGAGCAGTACTTC CASSLSRQGQATYEQYF
TRBJ1-1 - TRBV6-5 - TGTGCCAGCAGGGCCGTGGGTTTCAGGAACACTGAAGCTTTCTTT CASRAVGFRNTEAFF
TRBJ2-3 - TRBV21-1 - TGTGCCAGCAGCAAAGCACCCAGGGGTGGTATTGATACGCAGTATTTT CASSKAPRGGIDTQYF
TRBJ2-3 - TRBV4-1 - TGCGCCAGCAGCCAAGAATGGGGAACTAGCACAGATACGCAGTATTTT CASSQEWGTSTDTQYF
TRBJ1-1 - TRBV7-6 TRBD1 TGTGCCAGCAGCCCTCGGACAGGGATGAACACTGAAGCTTTCTTT CASSPRTGMNTEAFF
TRBJ2-2 - TRBV9 TRBD2 TGTGCCAGCAGCGTAGTGGCTAGCGGGAGTTGGAACACCGGGGAGCTGTTTTTT CASSVVASGSWNTGELFF